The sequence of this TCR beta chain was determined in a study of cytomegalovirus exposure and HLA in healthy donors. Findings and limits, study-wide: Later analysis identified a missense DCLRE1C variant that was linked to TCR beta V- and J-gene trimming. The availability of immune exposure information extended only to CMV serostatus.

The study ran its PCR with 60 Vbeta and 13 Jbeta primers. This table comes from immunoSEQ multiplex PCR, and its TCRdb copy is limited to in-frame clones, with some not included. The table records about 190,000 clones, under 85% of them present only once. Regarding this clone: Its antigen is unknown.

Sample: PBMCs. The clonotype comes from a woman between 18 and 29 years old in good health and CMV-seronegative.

CDR3 region: CASSFLQRADNSPLHF. CDR3 DNA sequence: TGCGCCAGCAGCTTTCTTCAGCGGGCAGATAATTCACCCCTCCACTTT. The chain couples TRBV5-1 to TRBJ1-6, with D unresolved. Trimming took 2 bases from V and 5 from J, leaving 14 bases between them. The CDR3 is 16 amino acids. CDR1 is SGHRS and CDR2 is YFSETQ in the germline V gene.